This T cell receptor (beta chain) was identified in a study of T cell changes during pregnancy in multiple sclerosis. The V and J ends lost 1 base and 4 bases, in that order; junction bases with no gene match: 4. This CDR3 has 14 amino acids. Per the germline V gene, CDR1 is SGHNT and CDR2 is YYREEE (reference sequence). Using immunoSEQ multiplex PCR, the repertoire was profiled, and TCRdb retains in-frame clones only, with some absent. The sample carries approximately 36,000 clones, 93% recorded once. The origin of this receptor is a female donor with multiple sclerosis, enrolled in a pregnancy study. The sequencing used CD4+ T cells from peripheral blood mononuclear cells, collected in the first trimester of pregnancy. The rearrangement joins TRBV5-4 to TRBJ1-1, with 7 nucleotides matching TRBD1. The CDR3 sequence is CASSLRGPGTEAFF. The CDR3 nucleotides are TGTGCCAGCAGCTTGAGGGGGCCGGGCACTGAAGCTTTCTTT. Looking up the rest from reference TRBV5-4 and TRBJ1-1 gives the full variable domain: ETGVTQSPTHLIKTRGQQVTLRCSSQSGHNTVSWYQQALGQGPQFIFQYYREEENGRGNFPPRFSGLQFPNYSSELNVNALELDDSALYLCASSLRGPGTEAFFGQGTRLTVV.